A selection of T cell receptor beta chains follows, all from one sample in a study of identical twins. TCRdb re-called the 5' RACE reads with MiXCR, one entry per CDR3 protein. This table holds over 200,000 distinct CDR3 sequences, roughly a tenth found once. The specimen was memory (CD45RO+) T cells sorted from blood. The source is a woman aged 18-30 years in good health. Each CDR3 is given without its conserved first and last residue. Fields, in order: clone size, D gene, V gene, J gene, CDR3 protein. D genes are given only for firm matches. Only part of the rows carry a size: once, few, many, or a class if the clone is expanded.

few	TRBD2	TRBV6-5	TRBJ2-7	ASSYSASRGTYEQY
NA	NA	TRBV19	TRBJ2-7	ASSPPEWDGDSYEQY
NA	TRBD2	TRBV20-1	TRBJ2-7	SASRTSGGFYLEQY
NA	NA	TRBV6-1	TRBJ1-1	ASKKQYTEAF
few	NA	TRBV20-1	TRBJ2-5	SAWGGQKETQY
once	NA	TRBV30	TRBJ1-5	AWSFGTNQPQH
few	NA	TRBV7-9	TRBJ2-2	ASSLLDTLTGELF
many	TRBD1	TRBV11-2	TRBJ2-7	ASSFQRQGSSYEQY
few	NA	TRBV6-5	TRBJ2-5	ASSYITRGEKTQY
few	NA	TRBV7-2	TRBJ2-7	ASSPRYTSYEQY
few	NA	TRBV20-1	TRBJ2-1	SASPAGEQF
few	TRBD1	TRBV6-1	TRBJ2-5	ASTLGTGVRETQY
few	TRBD2	TRBV5-1	TRBJ2-1	ASSLFSGSNEQF
NA	NA	TRBV6-2/TRBV6-3	TRBJ2-1	ASSDGILGGGQF
many	TRBD1	TRBV6-1	TRBJ1-1	ASHRQGRRTEAF
few	TRBD2	TRBV15	TRBJ2-7	ATSRDLAGGAEQY
NA	NA	TRBV6-2/TRBV6-3	TRBJ2-4	ASSYQGSENIQY
few	NA	TRBV18	TRBJ2-6	ASSPPGGANVLT
NA	TRBD2	TRBV15	TRBJ2-1	ATRADGLAAFNEQF
NA	TRBD2	TRBV4-2	TRBJ2-7	ASSQPSGGRYEQY
NA	NA	TRBV12-3/TRBV12-4	TRBJ2-2	ASIDGRGRTGTGELF
NA	NA	TRBV6-5	TRBJ2-7	ASSSSWGRAYEQY
many	TRBD2	TRBV12-3/TRBV12-4	TRBJ2-1	ATQREDYNEQF
NA	NA	TRBV20-1	TRBJ2-5	SAVIRGTRSGTQY
NA	NA	TRBV6-4	TRBJ1-1	ASSDSVLYMNTEAF
few	NA	TRBV11-2	TRBJ1-4	ASSLGGLGGLF
few	NA	TRBV6-1	TRBJ2-3	ASSPGTLTGTDTQY
NA	NA	TRBV20-1	TRBJ1-5	SVRRGRNQPQH
few	NA	TRBV7-2	TRBJ2-5	ASSLLGLETQY
many	NA	TRBV12-3/TRBV12-4	TRBJ1-2	ASSYYTAHGYT
NA	NA	TRBV5-1	TRBJ1-6	ASMGGSGSPLH
few	TRBD1	TRBV7-8	TRBJ2-1	ASSKGAHRVGEQF
few	NA	TRBV30	TRBJ2-1	VLGTGSYNEQF
NA	NA	TRBV12-3/TRBV12-4	TRBJ2-2	ASSFSLDPGELF
NA	TRBD1	TRBV6-2/TRBV6-3	TRBJ1-5	ASSYSVRGQPQH
many	NA	TRBV5-1	TRBJ2-2	ASSLAGNTGELF
many	NA	TRBV7-9	TRBJ1-1	AVHGRYKPEAF